This T cell receptor beta chain was sequenced during a study of T cells in lung cancer brain metastases. Overall study: A median roughly 320 days separated primary and brain metastasis sampling. Findings and caveats of the study: Paired primaries held more unique productive clones than brain metastases (median approximately 4,500 versus 1,500). Paired lesions shared few clones; most were lesion-specific (mean Morisita about 0.25).

Between roughly 2 and 5 ug genomic DNA went in, equal for pairs. Sequencing was performed with immunoSEQ multiplex PCR; in TCRdb, only in-frame clones are kept and a portion is missing. The table includes 2,000 to 2,500 clones, about nine tenths detected once. In regard to this clone: The antigen remains undetermined.

The CDR3 covers 10 residues. The TCR originated in a man in his sixties or seventies with non-small cell lung cancer. Sequenced input: tumor tissue from the primary lung tumor. The chain uses TRBV21-1 and TRBJ1-2. TRBV21-1 is marked as a pseudogene. In DNA form, the CDR3 reads TGTGCCAGGGAGGGGGACGGCTACACCTTC. Amino acids: CAREGDGYTF.